The 20 T cell receptor beta chains reported below all come from one sample, sequenced in a study of blood T cells in healthy people across ages. With a J-beta primer mix and a sample-barcoded 5' primer, a second PCR ran roughly 6 to 11 cycles. TCRdb reprocessed the 5' RACE reads via MiXCR and lists one record per CDR3 protein. This table has approximately 690,000 distinct CDR3 sequences, under 65% appearing once. The sample taken for sequencing was blood. Every receptor here comes from a man between 60 and 70 years old in good health.

CDR3 nucleotides: TGTGCCAGCAGCCAAGTGAAGGGAGCGGGCACAGATACGCAGTATTTT. It specifies CASSQVKGAGTDTQYF. This chain joins TRBV4-2 and TRBJ2-3, with D possibly matching TRBD2 (5 bases). V lost 1 base, J lost 1 base, and 12 bases lay in between. The CDR3 loop spans 16 amino acids. The V gene's germline CDR1 is LGHNA and CDR2 YNFKEQ.

CDR3 bases: TGTGCCAGCAGTTTAACAGGGGGCGCTTTCCCCAGGCCTGAAGCTTTCTTT. Translating it yields CASSLTGGAFPRPEAFF. This chain joins TRBV27 and TRBJ1-1; 9 bases align to TRBD1. The CDR3 covers 17 residues. CDR1 and CDR2 from the germline V gene are MNHEY and SMNVEV (reference sequence). The trim removed 2 bases at V and 6 bases at J, leaving 13 bases unmatched.

The rearrangement uses TRBV9 and TRBJ1-1; TRBD1 agrees at 11 bases. Germline trimming cut 2 bases from V and 1 base from J; bases unmatched to any gene: 4. Germline loops: CDR1 SGDLS, CDR2 YYNGEE. The CDR3 has 16 residues. CDR3 nucleotide sequence: TGTGCCAGCAGCGTGGGGACAGGGGGAGGGAACACTGAAGCTTTCTTT. This sequence encodes CASSVGTGGGNTEAFF.

This sequence joins TRBV29-1 and TRBJ2-1, with TRBD1 as a possible D gene (6 bases). CDR1 and CDR2 (germline): SQVTM, ANQGSEA. Trimming took off 2 bases at V and 9 bases at J, with 11 bases between the two ends. The CDR3 extends over 12 amino acids. The CDR3 coding sequence is TGCAGCGTTGAACGGACAGTGAGTGAGCAGTTCTTC. It yields the protein CSVERTVSEQFF.

This clonotype is a singleton in its sample. The chain uses TRBV7-2 and TRBJ1-2, with D perhaps matching TRBD1 (5 bases). Trimming pared 5 bases from V and 4 bases from J, leaving 14 bases between. Germline CDR1 SGHTA, CDR2 FQGNSA. This CDR3 contains 14 residues. CDR3 nucleotide sequence: TGTGCCAGCAGCCCGACAGAACGGATCTATGGCTACACCTTC. Protein: CASSPTERIYGYTF.

The table lists this clonotype with a few counts. J is TRBJ2-1 and V is TRBV6-1; 11 nucleotides agree with TRBD2. This CDR3 contains 13 residues. The J segment lost 7 bases and the V segment lost 6 bases, leaving 2 bases of the junction unmatched. Looked up from germline, CDR1 is MNHNS and CDR2 is SASEGT. The CDR3 sequence is CASRASGGNEQFF. Here the CDR3 DNA reads TGTGCCAGCAGGGCTAGCGGGGGGAATGAGCAGTTCTTC.

This clonotype occurred many times. The chain employs TRBV4-1 and TRBJ1-2; 11 nucleotides line up with TRBD1. Germline lookup yields CDR1 MGHRA and CDR2 YSYEKL. This CDR3 comprises 14 residues. Germline trimming cut 4 bases from V and 8 bases from J; bases unmatched to any gene: 6. The CDR3 loop is CASSPGQGAGGYTF. The CDR3 DNA reads TGCGCCAGCAGCCCCGGACAGGGGGCGGGAGGCTACACCTTC.

This clonotype was counted ten times or more. V is TRBV29-1 and J is TRBJ2-1, with 11 bases fitting TRBD2. The V gene's germline CDR1 is SQVTM and CDR2 ANQGSEA. The CDR3 has 15 amino acids. Germline trimming cut 5 bases from V and 2 bases from J; bases unmatched to any gene: 5. The CDR3 reads CSVPGTSGPYNEQFF. CDR3 DNA: TGCAGCGTTCCCGGGACTAGCGGACCCTACAATGAGCAGTTCTTC.

The table lists this clonotype with a count of one. The V call is TRBV12-3 or TRBV12-4, the J call TRBJ2-2; D is perhaps TRBD2 (6 bases). The CDR3 spans 15 residues. The V gene lost 4 bases and the J gene lost 3 bases, with 12 bases spanning the gap. As DNA, the CDR3 is TGTGCCAGCAGTTCCGGGACTCTCGACACCGGGGAGCTGTTTTTT. Residues: CASSSGTLDTGELFF.

This chain uses TRBV7-2 with TRBJ1-3, with D unresolved. The CDR3 loop spans 15 amino acids. Germline V lookup: CDR1 SGHTA, CDR2 FQGNSA. Trimming left V 1 base short and J 0 bases short, with 7 bases between. The CDR3 nucleotides are TGTGCCAGCAGCTTAGTGGCATACTCTGGAAACACCATATATTTT. It encodes CASSLVAYSGNTIYF.

This clonotype was counted between two and nine times. J is TRBJ1-2 and V is TRBV12-3 or TRBV12-4; unclear D gene. CDR3 length: 12 residues. The V gene lost 1 base and the J gene lost 3 bases, with 3 bases spanning the gap. The CDR3 is CASSLEYYGYTF. The DNA for the CDR3 is TGTGCCAGCAGTTTAGAGTACTATGGCTACACCTTC.

V gene TRBV9 combines with J gene TRBJ1-2, with 8 bases matching TRBD1. Germline assignment: CDR1 SGDLS and CDR2 YYNGEE. The CDR3 length is 15 residues. Unmatched junction bases numbered 7, after V lost 4 bases and J lost 2 bases. This CDR3 reads CASSPSRTGNYGYTF. The CDR3 bases are TGTGCCAGCAGCCCCAGCCGGACAGGGAACTATGGCTACACCTTC. Filled out from reference TRBV9 and TRBJ1-2, the complete variable domain reads DSGVTQTPKHLITATGQRVTLRCSPRSGDLSVYWYQQSLDQGLQFLIQYYNGEERAKGNILERFSAQQFPDLHSELNLSSLELGDSALYFCASSPSRTGNYGYTFGSGTRLTVV.

The chain joins TRBV20-1 to TRBJ2-1; no clear D. Germline V lookup: CDR1 DFQATT, CDR2 SNEGSKA (reference sequence). The CDR3 sequence is 16 residues long. V was trimmed by 3 bases and J by 0 bases, leaving 15 bases between them. The CDR3 protein is CSARAGFVSSYNEQFF. The CDR3 nucleotides are TGCAGTGCTAGGGCAGGTTTCGTTAGCTCCTACAATGAGCAGTTCTTC.

V and J are TRBV27 and TRBJ2-4, with D perhaps matching TRBD2 (6 bases). The V end was cut by 1 base, the J end by 2 bases, with 12 bases between. In germline, CDR1 is MNHEY, CDR2 SMNVEV (reference sequence). The CDR3 extends over 16 amino acids. DNA for the CDR3: TGTGCCAGCAGTTTATGGGGGGACCTAACCAAAAACATTCAGTACTTC. It encodes CASSLWGDLTKNIQYF.

This chain uses TRBV20-1 with TRBJ2-5, with 8 nucleotides matching TRBD1. This CDR3 spans 14 amino acids. V dropped 3 bases and J dropped 11; count of bases not matched to a gene: 14. Germline CDR1 and CDR2: DFQATT and SNEGSKA (reference sequence). In DNA, the CDR3 is TGCAGTGCTAGCTCACCGGACAGGGACAATGAGCAGTACTTC. As protein: CSASSPDRDNEQYF.

The sample holds a few counts of this clonotype. The chain uses TRBV2 and TRBJ2-4, with 10 bases aligning to TRBD2. The last part of the DNA fits TRBJ2-7 better; the J call may be wrong. The germline V gene encodes CDR1 SNHLY and CDR2 FYNNEI. The CDR3 contains 15 residues. The DNA of the CDR3 is TGTGCCAGCAGTGAGCTACTAGCGGGACCCTACGAGCAGTACTTC. Residues: CASSELLAGPYEQYF.

This clonotype appeared a single time. The rearrangement links TRBV15 to TRBJ2-7, with D tentatively TRBD2 (6 bases). CDR1 and CDR2 (germline): LNHNV, YYDKDF (reference sequence). CDR3 size: 15 residues. The V gene lost 0 bases and the J gene lost 7 bases, with 16 bases spanning the gap. CDR3 DNA sequence: TGTGCCACCAGCAGAGATGGGGCGGGGAACAATGAGCAGTACTTC. It yields the protein CATSRDGAGNNEQYF.

The CDR3 protein is CAISTHGGEETQYF. DNA for the CDR3: TGTGCCATCAGTACCCATGGGGGGGAAGAGACCCAGTACTTC. The V call is TRBV10-3, the J call TRBJ2-5, with TRBD2 matching over 7 bases. Germline V lookup: CDR1 ENHRY, CDR2 SYGVKD. The CDR3 spans 14 residues. Trimming removed 5 bases from V and 3 bases from J; junction bases left unmatched: 6.

The CDR3 DNA is TGTGCCAGCAGTTACCAGCCGGGACTGAACAATGAGCAGTTCTTC. Protein sequence: CASSYQPGLNNEQFF. The V gene is TRBV6-5, the J gene TRBJ2-1; a weak D match, TRBD2 (6 bases). Deletions cut 2 bases from V and 5 bases from J, with 13 bases between. CDR1 and CDR2 from the germline V gene are MNHEY and SVGAGI. This CDR3 has 15 amino acids.

The chain has TRBV11-1 and TRBJ2-3; D uncertain. The CDR3 length is 10 residues. Germline values: CDR1 SGHAT, CDR2 FQDESV (reference sequence). Between the trimmed V and J ends, which lost 6 bases and 6 bases, there was a span of 4 bases. DNA of the CDR3: TGTGCCAGCAGTTGGGATACGCAGTATTTT. This translates into CASSWDTQYF.